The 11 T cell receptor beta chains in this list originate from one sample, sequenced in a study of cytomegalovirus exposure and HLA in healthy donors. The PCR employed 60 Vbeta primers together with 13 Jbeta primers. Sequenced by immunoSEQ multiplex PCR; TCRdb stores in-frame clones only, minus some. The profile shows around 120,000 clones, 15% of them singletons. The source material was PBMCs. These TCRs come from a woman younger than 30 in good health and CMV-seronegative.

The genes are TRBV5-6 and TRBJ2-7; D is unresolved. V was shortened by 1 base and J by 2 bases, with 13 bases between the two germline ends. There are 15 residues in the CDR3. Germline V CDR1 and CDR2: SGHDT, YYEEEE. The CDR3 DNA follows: TGTGCCAGCAGCTTGTTAGGAGATGAGGCCTACGAGCAGTACTTC. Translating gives CASSLLGDEAYEQYF. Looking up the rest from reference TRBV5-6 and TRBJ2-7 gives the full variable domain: DAGVTQSPTHLIKTRGQQVTLRCSPKSGHDTVSWYQQALGQGPQFIFQYYEEEERQRGNFPDRFSGHQFPNYSSELNVNALLLGDSALYLCASSLLGDEAYEQYFGPGTRLTVT.

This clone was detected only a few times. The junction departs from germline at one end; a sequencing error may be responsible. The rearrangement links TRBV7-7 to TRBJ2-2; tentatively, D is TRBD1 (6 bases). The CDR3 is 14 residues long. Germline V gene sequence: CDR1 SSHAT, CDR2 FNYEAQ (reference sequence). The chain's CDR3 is CASSMGAFAGELFF. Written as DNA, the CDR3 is TGTGCTAGCAGTATGGGGGCCTTCGCCGGGGAGCTGTTTTTT.

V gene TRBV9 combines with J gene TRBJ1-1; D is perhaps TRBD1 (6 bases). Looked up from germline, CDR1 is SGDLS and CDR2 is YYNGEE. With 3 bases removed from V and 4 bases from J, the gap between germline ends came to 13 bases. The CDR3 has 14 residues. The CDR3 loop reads CASSATGTVTEAFF. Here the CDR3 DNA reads TGTGCCAGCAGCGCAACAGGGACGGTCACTGAAGCTTTCTTT.

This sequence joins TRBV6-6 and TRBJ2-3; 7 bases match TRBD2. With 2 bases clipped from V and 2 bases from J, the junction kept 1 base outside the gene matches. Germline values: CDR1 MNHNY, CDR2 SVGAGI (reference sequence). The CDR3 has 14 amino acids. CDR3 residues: CASSYGGVTDTQYF. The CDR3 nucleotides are TGTGCCAGCAGTTACGGGGGGGTCACAGATACGCAGTATTTT.

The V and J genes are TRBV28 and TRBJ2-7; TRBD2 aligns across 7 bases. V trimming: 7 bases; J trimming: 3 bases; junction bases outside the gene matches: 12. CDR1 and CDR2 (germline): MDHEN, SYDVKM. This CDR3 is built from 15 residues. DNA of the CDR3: TGTGCCAGCAACTGGGGGGGGGAAAATGACTACGAGCAGTACTTC. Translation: CASNWGGENDYEQYF. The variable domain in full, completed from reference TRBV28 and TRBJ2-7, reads DVKVTQSSRYLVKRTGEKVFLECVQDMDHENMFWYRQDPGLGLRLIYFSYDVKMKEKGDIPEGYSVSREKKERFSLILESASTNQTSMYLCASNWGGENDYEQYFGPGTRLTVT.

CDR3 sequence reads: CASSLPGNDYNEQFF. For the CDR3, the DNA is TGTGCCAGCAGTTTGCCCGGGAACGACTACAATGAGCAGTTCTTC. The V gene is TRBV28, the J gene TRBJ2-1; D is possibly TRBD2 (5 bases). Germline V gene sequence: CDR1 MDHEN, CDR2 SYDVKM. This CDR3 region has 15 residues. Trimming took off 3 bases at V and 3 bases at J, with 12 bases between the two ends.

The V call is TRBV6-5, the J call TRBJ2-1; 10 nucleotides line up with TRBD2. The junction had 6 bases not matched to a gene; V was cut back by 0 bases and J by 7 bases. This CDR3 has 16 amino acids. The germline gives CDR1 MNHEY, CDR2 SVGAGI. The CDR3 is CASSYSPSGSRNEQFF. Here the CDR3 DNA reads TGTGCCAGCAGTTACTCTCCTAGCGGGAGTAGGAATGAGCAGTTCTTC.

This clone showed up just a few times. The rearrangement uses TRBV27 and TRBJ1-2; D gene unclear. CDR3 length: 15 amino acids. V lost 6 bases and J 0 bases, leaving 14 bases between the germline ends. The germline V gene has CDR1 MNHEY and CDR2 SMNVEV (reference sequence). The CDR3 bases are TGTGCCAGCAGCCCCCAAGGAGGAACTAACTATGGCTACACCTTC. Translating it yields CASSPQGGTNYGYTF.

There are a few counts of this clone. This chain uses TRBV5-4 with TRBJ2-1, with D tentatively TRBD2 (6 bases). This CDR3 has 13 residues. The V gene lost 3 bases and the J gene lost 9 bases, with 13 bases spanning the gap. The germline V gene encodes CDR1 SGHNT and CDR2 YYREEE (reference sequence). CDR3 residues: CASSWGDAGEQFF. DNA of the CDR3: TGTGCCAGCAGCTGGGGGGACGCGGGTGAGCAGTTCTTC.

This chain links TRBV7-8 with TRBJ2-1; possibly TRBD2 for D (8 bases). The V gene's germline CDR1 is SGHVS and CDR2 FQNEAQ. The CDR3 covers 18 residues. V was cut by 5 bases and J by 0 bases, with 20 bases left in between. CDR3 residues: CASSADRAGGPSYNEQFF. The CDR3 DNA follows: TGTGCCAGCAGCGCCGACAGGGCGGGGGGCCCCTCCTACAATGAGCAGTTCTTC.

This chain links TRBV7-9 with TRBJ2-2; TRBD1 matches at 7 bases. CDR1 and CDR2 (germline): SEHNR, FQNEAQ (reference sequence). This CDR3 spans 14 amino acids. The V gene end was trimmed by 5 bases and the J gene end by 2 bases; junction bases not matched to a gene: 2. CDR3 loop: CASSRQGNTGELFF. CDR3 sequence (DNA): TGTGCCAGCAGCCGACAGGGAAACACCGGGGAGCTGTTTTTT.